This T cell receptor beta chain was captured by sequencing in a study of cytomegalovirus exposure and HLA in healthy donors. Broader study findings: Reports credit the classifier with highly specific, highly sensitive diagnosis of cytomegalovirus status.

V shed 5 bases and J 7 bases; nucleotides not matched to a gene: 12. CDR1 and CDR2 (germline): SGHTA, FQGNSA. The CDR3 is 16 amino acids. Note on this clone: Its antigen is still unknown.

Primers included in the PCR were 60 Vbeta and 13 Jbeta primers. Some clones are missing from TCRdb's copy, which holds only in-frame ones; the method was immunoSEQ multiplex PCR. The repertoire includes more than 80,000 clones, more than 65% of them detected once, and roughly 0.79% sits in the top ten. The specimen sequenced was PBMCs. This receptor was taken from a boy aged 5-17 years in good health and CMV-seronegative. The chain joins TRBV7-2 to TRBJ2-1; 9 bases align to TRBD2. This CDR3 reads CASSRVGGLAWNEQFF. In DNA, the CDR3 is TGTGCCAGCAGCCGTGTAGGGGGACTAGCATGGAATGAGCAGTTCTTC.